These T cell receptor beta chains were read from a single sample in a study of CD8 T cells in ankylosing spondylitis. Each CDR3 protein is one row after TCRdb ran MiXCR on the 5' RACE reads. The table shows fewer than 250,000 distinct CDR3 sequences, with about 10% occurring only once. Input material: blood, either unsorted or a sorted T cell fraction (not recorded which). Every receptor here comes from a male donor with ankylosing spondylitis or in good health (not recorded which). Both conserved end residues are part of each CDR3. D genes are given only for firm matches. Clone size is not always given. Where it is, it says once, few, many or a class for expanded clones.

>TRBD1|-|TRBV11-3|TRBJ2-2
CASSLTGAINTGELFF
TGTGCCAGCAGCCTTACAGGGGCGATTAACACCGGGGAGCTGTTTTTT
>-|many|TRBV9|TRBJ2-5
CASSVSPVETQYF
TGTGCCAGCAGCGTGTCACCGGTGGAGACCCAGTACTTC
>-|many|TRBV5-5|TRBJ1-1
CASSLTGSEAFF
TGTGCCAGCAGCTTGACCGGATCTGAAGCTTTCTTT
>TRBD2|-|TRBV7-9|TRBJ2-3
CASSSGLAGVSTDTQYF
TGTGCCAGCAGCTCGGGACTAGCGGGCGTTAGCACAGATACGCAGTATTTT
>-|many|TRBV4-2|TRBJ1-2
CASSQEEVGTNYGYTF
TGTGCCAGCAGCCAAGAAGAGGTGGGAACCAACTATGGCTACACCTTC
>TRBD1|many|TRBV6-1|TRBJ1-5
CASSGDRSQPQHF
TGTGCCAGCAGTGGGGACAGAAGTCAGCCCCAGCATTTT
>-|many|TRBV30|TRBJ1-5
CAWSSGTLNQPQHF
TGTGCCTGGAGTTCCGGGACACTTAATCAGCCCCAGCATTTT
>-|few|TRBV3-1|TRBJ2-7
CASSQDGGHYF
TGTGCCAGCAGCCAAGATGGGGGCCATTACTTC
>-|few|TRBV30|TRBJ2-7
CAWTPPSGHPYEQYF
TGTGCCTGGACCCCTCCGAGCGGGCACCCCTACGAGCAGTACTTC
>-|many|TRBV30|TRBJ2-1
CAWSAVVGYNEQFF
TGTGCCTGGAGTGCTGTCGTCGGCTACAATGAGCAGTTCTTC
>TRBD2|many|TRBV11-2|TRBJ2-5
CASSFGGGQETQYF
TGTGCCAGCAGCTTCGGGGGGGGCCAAGAGACCCAGTACTTC
>TRBD2|many|TRBV27|TRBJ2-7
CASSLGLGENEQYF
TGTGCCAGCAGTCTAGGACTAGGGGAGAATGAGCAGTACTTC
>TRBD1|many|TRBV4-2|TRBJ2-1
CASSQEGQGGGYNEQFF
TGTGCCAGCAGCCAAGAAGGACAGGGGGGCGGCTACAATGAGCAGTTCTTC
>-|many|TRBV5-1|TRBJ2-7
CASSLVQNEQYF
TGCGCCAGCAGCTTGGTACAGAATGAGCAGTACTTC
>TRBD2|many|TRBV4-2|TRBJ2-7
CASSQETGGSYEQYF
TGTGCCAGCAGCCAAGAGACGGGGGGAAGTTACGAGCAGTACTTC
>TRBD1|many|TRBV12-3/TRBV12-4|TRBJ1-6
CASSLQGANNSPLHF
TGTGCCAGCAGTTTACAGGGGGCCAATAATTCACCCCTCCACTTT
>-|many|TRBV3-1|TRBJ1-5
CASGGRGVQPQHF
TGTGCCAGCGGGGGCAGGGGTGTTCAGCCCCAGCATTTT
>-|many|TRBV6-2/TRBV6-3|TRBJ2-6
CASSSTYGGGPDGANVLTF
TGTGCCAGCAGCTCGACCTATGGCGGAGGGCCTGATGGGGCCAACGTCCTGACTTTC
>TRBD1|many|TRBV7-2|TRBJ1-6
CASSPTEVRGNSPLHF
TGTGCCAGCAGCCCAACGGAAGTCAGGGGGAATTCACCCCTCCACTTT
>TRBD1|few|TRBV14|TRBJ1-1
CASSQERDSEAFF
TGTGCCAGCAGCCAAGAGCGGGACAGTGAAGCTTTCTTT
>-|many|TRBV30|TRBJ2-1
CAWSLGDEPYNEQFF
TGTGCCTGGAGTCTTGGGGATGAGCCTTACAATGAGCAGTTCTTC
>-|-|TRBV7-2|TRBJ2-5
CASSLGGIWQETQYF
TGTGCCAGCAGCTTAGGTGGGATCTGGCAAGAGACCCAGTACTTC
>-|many|TRBV10-2|TRBJ2-5
CASSEGAEEETQYF
TGCGCCAGCAGTGAAGGGGCAGAGGAAGAGACCCAGTACTTC
>-|-|TRBV12-3/TRBV12-4|TRBJ2-5
CASSLSKTQYF
TGTGCCAGCAGCCTCTCCAAGACCCAGTACTTC
>TRBD1|many|TRBV12-3/TRBV12-4|TRBJ2-5
CASSFNRGQRETQYF
TGTGCCAGCAGTTTCAACAGGGGGCAAAGAGAGACCCAGTACTTC
>TRBD2|many|TRBV12-3/TRBV12-4|TRBJ2-7
CASSSSLAGPKGEQYF
TGTGCCAGCAGTTCTTCCCTAGCGGGACCGAAGGGCGAGCAGTACTTC
>TRBD2|many|TRBV14|TRBJ2-4
CASSPRLGGGGIQYF
TGTGCCAGCAGCCCCCGCCTGGGCGGGGGGGGCATTCAGTACTTC
>TRBD2|many|TRBV7-2|TRBJ2-7
CASSFREVSYEQYF
TGTGCCAGCAGCTTCCGGGAGGTCTCCTACGAGCAGTACTTC
>-|many|TRBV29-1|TRBJ2-7
CSVVRSRSGLEQYF
TGCAGCGTTGTAAGGTCCAGAAGTGGGCTCGAGCAGTACTTC
>TRBD2|many|TRBV4-1|TRBJ2-4
CASSRGLAGGGAKNIQYF
TGCGCCAGCAGCCGGGGACTAGCGGGCGGTGGAGCCAAAAACATTCAGTACTTC
>TRBD1|few|TRBV7-9|TRBJ2-1
CASSLRTGHEQFF
TGTGCCAGCAGCCTAAGGACAGGGCATGAGCAGTTCTTC
>TRBD2|-|TRBV28|TRBJ2-7
CASSLVIAGAYEQYF
TGTGCCAGCAGTTTGGTGATAGCGGGGGCCTACGAGCAGTACTTC
>-|many|TRBV20-1|TRBJ2-4
CSAEGALAKNIQYF
TGCAGTGCCGAAGGGGCACTAGCCAAAAACATTCAGTACTTC
>-|many|TRBV3-1|TRBJ2-6
CASSQDRTSGANVLTF
TGTGCCAGCAGCCAAGACAGGACCTCTGGGGCCAACGTCCTGACTTTC
>TRBD1|many|TRBV27|TRBJ1-2
CASSLTPGTGDYGYTF
TGTGCCAGCAGTTTAACCCCCGGGACAGGGGACTATGGCTACACCTTC
>-|few|TRBV6-5|TRBJ2-3
CASSYSGVTDTQYF
TGTGCCAGCAGTTACTCCGGGGTCACAGATACGCAGTATTTT
>TRBD2|many|TRBV5-1|TRBJ2-7
CASSLGGGRLAAYEQYF
TGCGCCAGCAGCTTGGGGGGCGGACGACTAGCGGCCTACGAGCAGTACTTC
>-|few|TRBV5-1|TRBJ2-2
CASSYRVMGTGELFF
TGCGCCAGCAGCTACAGAGTAATGGGAACCGGGGAGCTGTTTTTT
>-|many|TRBV5-1|TRBJ2-4
CASSSWIGGDIQYF
TGCGCCAGCAGCTCCTGGATCGGAGGGGACATTCAGTACTTC
>-|-|TRBV30|TRBJ1-1
CAWSVLWGARTEAFF
TGTGCCTGGAGTGTACTCTGGGGCGCCCGCACTGAAGCTTTCTTT
>TRBD2|many|TRBV6-1|TRBJ2-1
CASSRREALYNEQFF
TGTGCCAGCTCTAGACGGGAGGCTTTATACAATGAGCAGTTCTTC
>TRBD1|-|TRBV7-2|TRBJ1-3
CASSPFGTAGNTIYF
TGTGCCAGCAGCCCCTTCGGGACAGCTGGAAACACCATATATTTT
>-|few|TRBV4-1|TRBJ1-1
CASSQGLTSGVHPEAFF
TGCGCCAGCAGCCAAGGGCTGACATCAGGGGTGCACCCTGAAGCTTTCTTT
>-|few|TRBV29-1|TRBJ1-1
CSVGNSPNTEAFF
TGCAGCGTTGGGAACAGCCCGAACACTGAAGCTTTCTTT
>-|-|TRBV10-3|TRBJ2-7
CAISESMDSYEQYF
TGTGCCATCAGTGAGTCGATGGATTCCTACGAGCAGTACTTC
>TRBD2|few|TRBV11-2|TRBJ2-1
CASSLEGGSRYNEQFF
TGTGCCAGCAGCTTAGAAGGCGGGAGTAGGTACAATGAGCAGTTCTTC
>-|many|TRBV28|TRBJ2-3
CASSPGGTDTQYF
TGTGCCAGCAGTCCTGGGGGCACAGATACGCAGTATTTT
>TRBD1|few|TRBV7-2|TRBJ1-2
CASSITGASYGYTF
TGTGCCAGCAGCATTACAGGGGCCAGCTATGGCTACACCTTC
>-|many|TRBV20-1|TRBJ1-1
CSARDPFGEEAFF
TGCAGTGCTAGAGATCCATTCGGGGAAGAGGCTTTCTTT
>-|-|TRBV30|TRBJ2-3
CAWSVLSGSTDTQYF
TGTGCCTGGAGTGTACTAAGCGGTAGCACAGATACGCAGTATTTT
>-|-|TRBV4-1|TRBJ1-3
CASSNPGYSHSGNTIYF
TGCGCCAGCAGCAACCCGGGGTACTCCCACTCTGGAAACACCATATATTTT
>-|many|TRBV7-6|TRBJ2-2
CASSLGRELFF
TGTGCCAGCAGCTTGGGGCGGGAGCTGTTTTTT
>-|many|TRBV12-3/TRBV12-4|TRBJ2-7
CASSPALTGHYEQYF
TGTGCCAGCAGTCCCGCCTTGACAGGACACTACGAGCAGTACTTC
>-|many|TRBV5-1|TRBJ2-1
CASNGGGIYNEQFF
TGCGCCAGCAACGGGGGCGGGATCTACAATGAGCAGTTCTTC